This entry lists 18 T cell receptor beta chains sequenced from one sample in a study of T cell repertoires in cytomegalovirus infection. No cognate antigen is known for these TCRs. TCRdb fed the reads into MiXCR, producing one record per CDR3 protein. The sample carries under 850,000 distinct CDR3 sequences, around 32% recorded once. Sequences were derived from cultured PBMCs, sampled from culture after CMV antigen stimulation. Every receptor here comes from a human donor in good health (CMV status not recorded). Some clones in this sample may be carry-over from other donors' samples.

This sequence joins TRBV29-1 and TRBJ2-5, with TRBD1 as a possible D gene (5 bases). Germline CDR1 is SQVTM and CDR2 is ANQGSEA. V was clipped by 5 bases and J by 4 bases, with 14 bases between them. CDR3 length equals 13 residues. CDR3 nucleotide sequence: TGCAGCGTTTCAGGGTTTCCCCTAGAGACCCAGTACTTC. This codes for CSVSGFPLETQYF. Complete variable domain (other parts from reference TRBV29-1 and TRBJ2-5): SAVISQKPSRDICQRGTSLTIQCQVDSQVTMMFWYRQQPGQSLTLIATANQGSEATYESGFVIDKFPISRPNLTFSTLTVSNMSPEDSSIYLCSVSGFPLETQYFGPGTRLLVL.

The V call is TRBV5-3, the J call TRBJ2-7; D might be TRBD2 (5 bases). TRBV5-3 counts as an open reading frame of uncertain function. This CDR3 spans 14 amino acids. Trimming removed 1 base at V and 4 bases at J, with 12 bases between. The CDR3 protein is CARSLRETTYEQYF. As DNA, the CDR3 is TGTGCCAGAAGCTTGAGGGAGACCACGTACGAGCAGTACTTC.

The chain uses TRBV7-4 and TRBJ2-3; D perhaps matches TRBD1 (6 bases). Per germline, CDR1 SGHVT and CDR2 SQSDAQ. This CDR3 contains 11 residues. The V gene lost 10 bases and the J gene lost 6 bases, with 11 bases spanning the gap. CDR3 sequence reads: CAIHRGDTQYF. The CDR3 DNA reads TGTGCCATACATAGGGGGGATACGCAGTATTTT.

This clonotype was found a few times. This chain uses TRBV19 with TRBJ2-4, with 7 bases lining up with TRBD2. Germline V gene data show CDR1 as LNHDA and CDR2 as SQIVND (reference sequence). V lost 5 bases and J lost 1; bases outside the gene matches: 8. The CDR3 is 16 amino acids. The CDR3 here is CASSPGLVFAKNIQYF. The CDR3 bases are TGTGCCAGTAGTCCTGGACTAGTGTTTGCCAAAAACATTCAGTACTTC.

This chain links TRBV7-6 with TRBJ1-6; 7 nucleotides align to TRBD1. This CDR3 is 19 amino acids long. CDR1 SGHVS and CDR2 FNYEAQ come from the germline V gene. After removal of 5 bases from V and 5 bases from J, the junction contained 18 bases not matched to a gene. The CDR3 sequence: CASSPRARGRGADNSPLHF. CDR3 in DNA: TGTGCCAGCAGCCCCCGGGCTCGAGGCAGGGGGGCCGATAATTCACCCCTCCACTTT.

The rearrangement joins TRBV7-4 to TRBJ1-2, with a possible D match to TRBD1 (6 bases). Germline V gene sequence: CDR1 SGHVT, CDR2 SQSDAQ. The length of the CDR3 is 14 residues. The V gene lost 0 bases and the J gene lost 4 bases, with 9 bases spanning the gap. This chain's CDR3 is CASSLAGGVYGYTF. DNA for the CDR3: TGTGCCAGCAGCTTAGCAGGGGGTGTCTATGGCTACACCTTC. Using reference TRBV7-4 and TRBJ1-2 for the parts outside the CDR3, the full variable domain is GAGVSQSPRYKVAKRGRDVALRCDSISGHVTLYWYRQTLGQGSEVLTYSQSDAQRDKSGRPSGRFSAERPERSVSTLKIQRTEQGDSAVYLCASSLAGGVYGYTFGSGTRLTVV.

V is TRBV20-1 and J is TRBJ2-1; 9 nucleotides agree with TRBD2. CDR1 and CDR2 (germline): DFQATT, SNEGSKA (reference sequence). The CDR3 consists of 16 residues. After removal of 0 bases from V and 6 bases from J, the junction contained 9 bases not matched to a gene. Here the CDR3 DNA reads TGCAGTGCTAGAGATTCCGCGGGAGGGCCCCGCAATGAGCAGTTCTTC. Its protein is CSARDSAGGPRNEQFF.

This chain connects TRBV11-2 to TRBJ2-3, with D tentatively TRBD2 (7 bases). The CDR3 has 14 amino acids. Per the germline V gene, CDR1 is SGHAT and CDR2 is FQNNGV. V lost 3 bases, J lost 2 bases, and 9 bases lay in between. The DNA for the CDR3 is TGTGCCAGCAGCTTCGGGGGGCTCACAGATACGCAGTATTTT. Its translation is CASSFGGLTDTQYF.

The genes are TRBV30 and TRBJ2-7; D is unresolved. Germline CDR1 GTSNPN, CDR2 SVGIG (reference sequence). V lost 3 bases to trimming and J lost 4 bases, with 10 bases between them. There are 12 residues in the CDR3. The chain's CDR3 is CAWSTTVYEQYF. The CDR3 DNA reads as TGTGCCTGGAGCACAACAGTGTACGAGCAGTACTTC.

This chain joins TRBV6-6 and TRBJ1-5; D not certain. This CDR3 is 14 amino acids long. The germline V gene encodes CDR1 MNHNY and CDR2 SVGAGI (reference sequence). Trimming took 1 base from V and 7 from J, leaving 11 bases between them. The CDR3, as DNA: TGTGCCAGCAGTTACTTGGGTTTTGGGCAGCCCCAGCATTTT. This sequence encodes CASSYLGFGQPQHF.

This clonotype was counted between two and nine times. The chain joins TRBV19 to TRBJ1-5; no reliable D call. The length of the CDR3 is 16 residues. Germline V gene data show CDR1 as LNHDA and CDR2 as SQIVND (reference sequence). V lost 1 base, J lost 6 bases, and 16 bases lay in between. CDR3 in amino acids: CASSIVRPPMAQPQHF. As DNA, the CDR3 is TGTGCCAGTAGTATAGTTCGGCCGCCAATGGCTCAGCCCCAGCATTTT.

This chain joins TRBV6-1 and TRBJ2-7; TRBD1 might be the D (6 bases). Germline lookup yields CDR1 MNHNS and CDR2 SASEGT. There are 16 residues in the CDR3. Trimming shortened V by 1 base and J by 1 base, and 14 bases separated the two germline ends. The CDR3 is CASSEEVRQGSYEQYF. Written as DNA, the CDR3 is TGTGCCAGCAGTGAAGAGGTCCGGCAGGGGTCCTACGAGCAGTACTTC.

For the CDR3, the DNA is TGTGCCAGCAGTTTAGGGGACAGGGGTATCTACGAGCAGTACTTC. Translating gives CASSLGDRGIYEQYF. V usage is TRBV12-3 or TRBV12-4 and J usage is TRBJ2-7; 10 bases align to TRBD1. CDR3 size: 15 residues. Losses at the gene ends were 1 base for V and 3 bases for J; bases not matched to a gene: 3.

This clonotype was seen a few times. The chain couples TRBV19 to TRBJ2-7; D unclear. With 4 bases removed from V and 2 bases from J, the gap between germline ends came to 18 bases. The CDR3 is made up of 16 amino acids. CDR1 and CDR2 from the germline V gene are LNHDA and SQIVND (reference sequence). The CDR3 protein is CASSNVAGALPYEQYF. CDR3 nucleotide sequence: TGTGCCAGTAGTAACGTAGCTGGAGCTCTCCCCTACGAGCAGTACTTC.

The V gene is TRBV27, the J gene TRBJ2-7, with 9 positions matching TRBD1. CDR3 size: 13 residues. Looked up from germline, CDR1 is MNHEY and CDR2 is SMNVEV (reference sequence). V dropped 4 bases and J dropped 6; count of bases not matched to a gene: 4. In DNA, the CDR3 is TGTGCCAGCAGTTGGGACAGGGATCGCGAGCAGTACTTC. Encoded protein: CASSWDRDREQYF.

The chain couples TRBV2 to TRBJ2-3, with 9 bases matching TRBD2. Germline trimming cut 2 bases from V and 6 bases from J; bases unmatched to any gene: 6. CDR3 length: 15 amino acids. Germline CDR1 SNHLY, CDR2 FYNNEI. The CDR3 protein is CASSELAGVMDTQYF. Here the CDR3 DNA reads TGTGCCAGCAGTGAATTAGCGGGGGTTATGGATACGCAGTATTTT.

V gene TRBV7-9 combines with J gene TRBJ2-5; D call uncertain. Trimming cost V 4 bases and J 5 bases, with 8 bases left between them. The CDR3 contains 12 residues. Germline CDR1 reads SEHNR; CDR2 reads FQNEAQ (reference sequence). For the CDR3, the DNA is TGTGCCAGCAGCTCGGACGCGGAGACCCAGTACTTC. Its translation: CASSSDAETQYF. Using reference TRBV7-9 and TRBJ2-5 for the parts outside the CDR3, the full variable domain is DTGVSQNPRHKITKRGQNVTFRCDPISEHNRLYWYRQTLGQGPEFLTYFQNEAQLEKSRLLSDRFSAERPKGSFSTLEIQRTEQGDSAMYLCASSSDAETQYFGPGTRLLVL.

The chain joins TRBV11-2 to TRBJ2-1; no reliable D call. CDR1 and CDR2 (germline): SGHAT, FQNNGV. V was clipped by 2 bases and J by 4 bases, with 24 bases between them. This CDR3 contains 19 residues. CDR3 nucleotide sequence: TGTGCCAGCAGCTTAAGGGCCTGGCGGAGCGAGACAAGGTACAATGAGCAGTTCTTC. Translating it yields CASSLRAWRSETRYNEQFF.